The 10 T cell receptor beta chains below were found in one sample sequenced in a study (dated by TCRdb to the mid-2010s). The library was made by 5' RACE. These reads were obtained on an Illumina MiSeq. Using fastp at Q25 and MiXCR, TCRdb reprocessed the public reads and kept productive beta chains. Here each entry gathers all rows of one CDR3 protein and keeps the most common genes and DNA. Across this sample there are about 40,000 distinct CDR3 sequences, with 18% seen only once. Of the sample, 2.8% is held by the ten largest clones. The sequencing input was naive CD4+ T cells sorted from a lymph node. The sample's cell subset or site label, in plain terms: naive CD4+ T cells, CD4+CD45RA+CD25-. These receptors originate from a female donor with breast cancer.

In the case of this clonotype: One junction end does not reproduce the germline sequence, and a read error may be involved. The genes are TRBV9 and TRBJ2-1; the D gene could be TRBD1 or TRBD2 (6 bases each). Per germline, CDR1 SGDLS and CDR2 YYNGEE. The CDR3 sequence is 17 residues long. CDR3 nucleotide sequence: TGTGGCAGCAGCGAGGGGGGACCAGCGGACCTTTACAATGAGCAGTTCTTC. Translated: CGSSEGGPADLYNEQFF.

This clonotype occurred a few times. This rearrangement joins TRBV5-1 to TRBJ2-2; TRBD1 matches 8 bases. CDR1 is SGHRS and CDR2 is YFSETQ in the germline V gene. Germline trimming cut 1 base from V and 4 bases from J; bases unmatched to any gene: 15. This CDR3 region has 19 residues. CDR3 sequence reads: CASSLLGQASIFGTGELFF. The CDR3 coding sequence is TGCGCCAGCAGCTTGTTGGGACAGGCCTCGATTTTTGGCACCGGGGAGCTGTTTTTT.

This clonotype was seen at least ten times. The CDR3 DNA reads as TGCAGTGCTAGAGATTTAAGACAGGGAGACTATGGCTACACCTTC. Translation: CSARDLRQGDYGYTF. The chain recombines TRBV20-1 with TRBJ1-2, with TRBD1 matching over 7 bases. The CDR3 is 15 residues long. Per the germline V gene, CDR1 is DFQATT and CDR2 is SNEGSKA (reference sequence). V shed 0 bases, J shed 3 bases, and the junction held 7 bases outside the gene matches.

A few counts support this clonotype. This sequence joins TRBV5-5 and TRBJ2-1, with 7 bases identical to TRBD1. The CDR3 has 13 residues. V shed 3 bases and J 9 bases; nucleotides not matched to a gene: 6. The germline gives CDR1 SGHKS, CDR2 YYEKEE (reference sequence). The CDR3 bases are TGTGCCAGCAGCTCACAGGGGTATCGTGAGCAGTTCTTC. It is translated as CASSSQGYREQFF.

Concerning this clonotype: The conserved phenylalanine or tryptophan is not found at the CDR3 terminus, so this likely reflects a read error. This chain connects TRBV7-9 to TRBJ1-3; 8 nucleotides align to TRBD1. The germline CDR1 and CDR2 sequences are SEHNR and FQNEAQ (reference sequence). Trimming at V came to 3 bases and at J to 0 bases, leaving 1 base not matched to a gene. This CDR3 region has 15 residues. The CDR3, as DNA: TGTGCCAGCAGCTTTACAGGGGGCTCTGGAAACACCATATATCTT. As protein: CASSFTGGSGNTIYL.

In this sample, this clonotype turned up many times. V usage is TRBV7-2 and J usage is TRBJ2-5; D gene uncertain. With 1 base removed from V and 6 bases from J, the gap between germline ends came to 6 bases. Germline CDR1 reads SGHTA; CDR2 reads FQGNSA. The CDR3 covers 12 residues. CDR3 sequence: CASSLEVKTQYF. CDR3 coding DNA: TGTGCCAGCAGCTTAGAGGTGAAGACCCAGTACTTC.

The rearrangement links TRBV7-2 to TRBJ1-5; D remains ambiguous. There are 14 residues in the CDR3. The germline gives CDR1 SGHTA, CDR2 FQGNSA. Trimming took 3 bases from V and 1 from J, leaving 7 bases between them. Here the CDR3 DNA reads TGTGCCAGCAGCTTTATGGACAGCAATCAGCCCCAGCATTTT. Translation gives CASSFMDSNQPQHF.

This clonotype was seen a single time. The chain employs TRBV12-3 or TRBV12-4 and TRBJ2-3, with no clear D. Trimming removed 7 bases from V and 11 bases from J, with 13 bases in between. The length of the CDR3 is 11 residues. The CDR3 protein is CASTATNMQYF. The DNA for the CDR3 is TGTGCCAGCACGGCTACGAATATGCAGTATTTT.

The table lists this clonotype with many counts. The chain has TRBV7-2 and TRBJ1-2; no clear D gene. Germline values: CDR1 SGHTA, CDR2 FQGNSA. The CDR3 consists of 16 residues. Trimming pared 4 bases from V and 0 bases from J, leaving 15 bases between. This chain's CDR3 is CASSSEPAATNYGYTF. The CDR3 bases are TGTGCCAGCAGCTCGGAACCGGCGGCCACTAACTATGGCTACACCTTC.

This clonotype was seen once. A much larger clone lies one base from this, so it may be a read error. This chain uses TRBV6-1 with TRBJ1-1; maybe TRBD1 (5 bases). Trimming stripped 2 bases from V and 4 bases from J, with 11 bases between. Per the germline V gene, CDR1 is MNHNS and CDR2 is SASEGT. The CDR3 has 14 residues. The CDR3 coding sequence is TGTGCCAGCAGTGAACTCTCGCAGGGCACTGAAGCTTTCTTT. Its protein product is CASSELSQGTEAFF.